The text below deals with one T cell receptor beta chain. Its target is not known. A read error may produce the germline difference seen at one junction end. Clones were sequenced by immunoSEQ multiplex PCR, and TCRdb holds only the in-frame ones, with some missing. The data contain 58,000 or so clones, under 85% of them singletons. This record comes from a study of a mutant IDH1 vaccine in newly diagnosed glioma. Study overall: Earlier treatment was radiotherapy, temozolomide, or both, with most getting both.

The germline V gene has CDR1 SQVTM and CDR2 ANQGSEA. The CDR3 consists of 11 residues. Regarding time point: week 47, end of study. Every single dose of the vaccine, 300 ug of mutant IDH1 20-mer peptide, came with topical imiquimod. The material sequenced was PBMCs, taken from a glioma patient whose treatment included an IDH1 peptide vaccine. V and J are TRBV29-1 and TRBJ2-3; the D gene is possibly TRBD2 (5 bases). This TCR was recovered from a woman in her forties or fifties with glioma. The CDR3 DNA reads as TGCAGCGTTGATCTGGGAGATGCGCAGTATTTT. Residues: CSVDLGDAQYF.